The 27 T cell receptor beta chains listed next were all sequenced from one sample in a study of identical twins. TCRdb recomputed calls from the 5' RACE reads with MiXCR, one row per CDR3 protein. The repertoire holds 350,000 or so distinct CDR3 sequences, with approximately 13% as singletons. These same records also appear under a second study, on yellow fever vaccine responses in identical twins.

The sample consisted of CD8+ T cells sorted from blood. Every receptor here comes from a woman aged 18 to 35 in good health.

The rearrangement joins TRBV3-1 to TRBJ1-4; the D is unclear. Germline values: CDR1 LGHDT, CDR2 YNNKEL (reference sequence). The length of the CDR3 is 15 residues. Trimming removed 0 bases at V and 4 bases at J, with 9 bases between. The CDR3, as DNA: TGTGCCAGCAGCCAAGAGGGAGGGAGTAATGAAAAACTGTTTTTT. This codes for CASSQEGGSNEKLFF.

The rearrangement uses TRBV6-1 and TRBJ1-1; TRBD1 might be the D (5 bases). V was pared by 2 bases and J by 4 bases, with 14 bases between. Per germline, CDR1 MNHNS and CDR2 SASEGT. The CDR3 is made up of 15 amino acids. This chain's CDR3 is CASSEYGGFSTEAFF. CDR3 in DNA: TGTGCCAGCAGTGAATATGGGGGTTTTTCCACTGAAGCTTTCTTT.

This rearrangement joins TRBV24-1 to TRBJ2-2, with D tentatively TRBD2 (6 bases). Germline CDR1 and CDR2: KGHDR and SFDVKD. With 1 base removed from V and 3 bases from J, the gap between germline ends came to 11 bases. The CDR3 covers 16 residues. The CDR3 bases are TGTGCCACCAGTGATTTTACGGGGGAGGACACCGGGGAGCTGTTTTTT. As protein: CATSDFTGEDTGELFF.

V and J are TRBV2 and TRBJ2-7; 8 nucleotides match TRBD1. V lost 6 bases, J lost 1 base, and 20 bases stayed unmatched. CDR3 length: 19 amino acids. Per germline, CDR1 SNHLY and CDR2 FYNNEI. The CDR3 loop is CASSLRPGTGYPDSYEQYV. The CDR3 bases are TGTGCCAGCAGCCTTCGACCCGGGACAGGTTATCCAGATTCCTACGAGCAGTACGTC.

This clonotype showed up many times. V and J are TRBV5-1 and TRBJ2-1; D is ambiguous. In germline, CDR1 is SGHRS, CDR2 YFSETQ. This CDR3 contains 14 residues. The germline V and J ends were trimmed by 1 base and 2 bases, with 7 bases remaining between them. CDR3 sequence (DNA): TGCGCCAGCAGCTTGAGTTCCCCCTACAATGAGCAGTTCTTC. Amino acids: CASSLSSPYNEQFF. Combining the CDR3 with reference TRBV5-1 and TRBJ2-1 gives the whole variable domain KAGVTQTPRYLIKTRGQQVTLSCSPISGHRSVSWYQQTPGQGLQFLFEYFSETQRNKGNFPGRFSGRQFSNSRSEMNVSTLELGDSALYLCASSLSSPYNEQFFGPGTRLTVL.

The chain employs TRBV7-9 and TRBJ1-1, with 7 positions matching TRBD1. This CDR3 has 14 residues. Germline CDR1 SEHNR, CDR2 FQNEAQ (reference sequence). V lost 6 bases, J lost 4 bases, and 8 bases stayed unmatched. The CDR3: CASRPEGAGTEAFF. For the CDR3, the DNA is TGTGCCAGCAGACCCGAGGGGGCGGGCACTGAAGCTTTCTTT.

This clonotype was observed a handful of times. This rearrangement joins TRBV3-1 to TRBJ2-5; 8 bases line up with TRBD2. The V and J ends lost 4 bases and 4 bases, in that order; junction bases with no gene match: 5. The CDR3 sequence is 14 residues long. Looked up from germline, CDR1 is LGHDT and CDR2 is YNNKEL (reference sequence). Here the CDR3 reads CASSPPGLAETQYF. The CDR3 DNA reads as TGTGCCAGCAGCCCCCCCGGACTAGCAGAGACCCAGTACTTC.

The V gene is TRBV12-3 or TRBV12-4, the J gene TRBJ2-1, with 8 bases that match TRBD2. V shed 5 bases, J shed 5 bases, and the junction held 8 bases outside the gene matches. The CDR3 is made up of 15 amino acids. CDR3 nucleotides: TGTGCCAGCAGTCCCTATAGCGGGACCCACAATGAGCAGTTCTTC. It specifies CASSPYSGTHNEQFF.

This clonotype appeared many times. V is TRBV6-5 and J is TRBJ1-3; TRBD1 is a possible D gene (5 bases). This CDR3 comprises 15 residues. V lost 0 bases and J 2 bases, leaving 8 bases between the germline ends. The germline V gene has CDR1 MNHEY and CDR2 SVGAGI. The DNA for the CDR3 is TGTGCCAGCAGTTACTCTGGGGGTACTGGAAACACCATATATTTT. Its protein is CASSYSGGTGNTIYF.

This clonotype was counted many times. The V gene is TRBV20-1, the J gene TRBJ2-5, with a tentative D call TRBD2 (6 bases). The length of the CDR3 is 15 residues. Trimming removed 3 bases at V and 7 bases at J, with 21 bases between. Looked up from germline, CDR1 is DFQATT and CDR2 is SNEGSKA (reference sequence). Here the CDR3 reads CSARVASAASGTQYF. DNA of the CDR3: TGCAGTGCTAGGGTTGCTAGCGCGGCCTCGGGGACCCAGTACTTC.

For the CDR3, the DNA is TGTGCCAGCAGCCAAGGTAGGGGGCGAACCGAGCAGTACTTC. This encodes CASSQGRGRTEQYF. The chain is built from TRBV14 and TRBJ2-7, with 7 bases matching TRBD1. Looked up from germline, CDR1 is SGHDN and CDR2 is FVKESK. CDR3 length equals 14 residues. J lost 6 bases, V lost 1 base, and 6 bases had no gene match.

This clonotype occurred a few times. V usage is TRBV5-1 and J usage is TRBJ2-3, with 8 positions matching TRBD2. V gave up 3 bases and J gave up 0 bases; unmatched junction bases: 9. CDR1 is SGHRS and CDR2 is YFSETQ in the germline V gene. The CDR3 sequence is 17 residues long. The CDR3 is CASSSSSGGPSTDTQYF. In DNA form, the CDR3 reads TGCGCCAGCAGCTCTTCCAGCGGGGGACCGAGCACAGATACGCAGTATTTT.

The V and J genes are TRBV9 and TRBJ2-1; 9 bases fit TRBD2. The germline V gene encodes CDR1 SGDLS and CDR2 YYNGEE. With V trimmed by 3 bases and J by 4 bases, 11 bases remained unmatched. The CDR3 has 17 amino acids. The CDR3: CASSAPATSGEYNEQFF. The CDR3 DNA is TGTGCCAGCAGCGCCCCCGCGACTAGCGGAGAGTACAATGAGCAGTTCTTC.

The V and J genes are TRBV5-5 and TRBJ2-7, with D perhaps matching TRBD1 or TRBD2 (6 bases each). Trimming took off 0 bases at V and 7 bases at J, with 14 bases between the two ends. The germline V gene encodes CDR1 SGHKS and CDR2 YYEKEE (reference sequence). The CDR3 is made up of 14 amino acids. This CDR3 reads CASSLEGGTPEQYV. Here the CDR3 DNA reads TGTGCCAGCAGCTTGGAGGGGGGCACCCCTGAGCAGTACGTC.

The table lists this clonotype with a few counts. The genes are TRBV12-3 or TRBV12-4 and TRBJ2-6; 11 bases are a match to TRBD1. Losses at the gene ends were 5 bases for V and 1 base for J; bases not matched to a gene: 7. The CDR3 loop spans 18 amino acids. The CDR3 reads CASSPWTGGISGANVLTF. The CDR3 nucleotides are TGTGCCAGCAGTCCCTGGACAGGGGGCATATCTGGGGCCAACGTCCTGACTTTC.

In DNA, the CDR3 is TGTGCCAGCAGCTTGGAAGCAGACAGGGGGCCTGAGACCCAGTACTTC. Its translation is CASSLEADRGPETQYF. J is TRBJ2-5 and V is TRBV7-8, with 10 bases aligning to TRBD1. CDR1 and CDR2 from the germline V gene are SGHVS and FQNEAQ. This CDR3 has 16 residues. Unmatched junction bases numbered 9, after V lost 3 bases and J lost 5 bases. Full variable domain (missing parts from reference TRBV7-8 and TRBJ2-5): GAGVSQSPRYKVAKRGQDVALRCDPISGHVSLFWYQQALGQGPEFLTYFQNEAQLDKSGLPSDRFFAERPEGSVSTLKIQRTQQEDSAVYLCASSLEADRGPETQYFGPGTRLLVL.

This clonotype has just a few counts. The V call is TRBV7-3, the J call TRBJ2-3; TRBD2 aligns across 9 bases. The ends lost 2 bases at V and 4 bases at J; junction bases unmatched: 7. CDR3 length equals 16 residues. Germline CDR1 and CDR2: SGHTA and FQGTGA. In DNA form, the CDR3 reads TGTGCCAGCAGCTTAGAGCTAGCGGGAAATTCAGATACGCAGTATTTT. It encodes CASSLELAGNSDTQYF.

The sample holds a few counts of this clonotype. The chain is built from TRBV7-9 and TRBJ2-5; TRBD2 might be the D (5 bases). This CDR3 is 13 amino acids long. Trimming left V 3 bases short and J 7 bases short, with 12 bases between. The germline V gene has CDR1 SEHNR and CDR2 FQNEAQ (reference sequence). This CDR3 reads CASSFSLGGTQYF. In DNA, the CDR3 is TGTGCCAGCAGCTTCAGCCTCGGAGGGACCCAGTACTTC. Variable domain in full (rest from reference TRBV7-9 and TRBJ2-5): DTGVSQNPRHKITKRGQNVTFRCDPISEHNRLYWYRQTLGQGPEFLTYFQNEAQLEKSRLLSDRFSAERPKGSFSTLEIQRTEQGDSAMYLCASSFSLGGTQYFGPGTRLLVL.

This clonotype was found a few times. The chain employs TRBV11-2 and TRBJ2-7; D might be TRBD1 (6 bases). CDR1 is SGHAT and CDR2 is FQNNGV in the germline V gene. The CDR3 covers 16 residues. Deletions cut 6 bases from V and 2 bases from J, with 20 bases between. In DNA, the CDR3 is TGTGCCAGCAGAGAGGACTTTGGGGGACAAACCTACGAGCAGTACTTC. Translating gives CASREDFGGQTYEQYF. Filled out from reference TRBV11-2 and TRBJ2-7, the complete variable domain reads EAGVAQSPRYKIIEKRQSVAFWCNPISGHATLYWYQQILGQGPKLLIQFQNNGVVDDSQLPKDRFSAERLKGVDSTLKIQPAKLEDSAVYLCASREDFGGQTYEQYFGPGTRLTVT.

This clonotype was recorded at least ten times. The chain uses TRBV4-1 and TRBJ2-1; 12 bases map to TRBD2. V shed 1 base, J shed 5 bases, and the junction held 0 bases outside the gene matches. This CDR3 region has 15 residues. CDR1 and CDR2 from the germline V gene are MGHRA and YSYEKL. The CDR3 sequence is CASSQGTSGNNEQFF. The CDR3 nucleotides read TGCGCCAGCAGCCAAGGGACTAGCGGGAACAATGAGCAGTTCTTC.

The chain combines TRBV10-3 with TRBJ2-3, with TRBD2 matching 14 bases. After removal of 4 bases from V and 3 bases from J, the junction contained 3 bases not matched to a gene. CDR3 length equals 16 residues. Germline assignment: CDR1 ENHRY and CDR2 SYGVKD. CDR3 in amino acids: CAISATSGGATDTQYF. CDR3 bases: TGTGCCATCAGTGCGACTAGCGGGGGGGCTACAGATACGCAGTATTTT.

This clonotype was observed a handful of times. This chain connects TRBV4-2 to TRBJ2-7; the match to TRBD2 covers 7 bases. Germline CDR1 reads LGHNA; CDR2 reads YNFKEQ. Germline trimming cut 7 bases from V and 0 bases from J; bases unmatched to any gene: 12. The CDR3 is 16 residues long. In DNA, the CDR3 is TGTGCCAGCACCCCCGTTGCTGGCGGGAGCTCCTACGAGCAGTACTTC. Translation gives CASTPVAGGSSYEQYF.

The J gene is TRBJ2-7, the V gene TRBV9; tentatively, D is TRBD1 (6 bases). Germline CDR1 is SGDLS and CDR2 is YYNGEE. V gave up 3 bases and J gave up 5 bases, with 24 bases separating them. The CDR3 has 17 residues. The DNA for the CDR3 is TGTGCCAGCAGCGCGAGGGGCCAGACAGGCCCCTTGAACGAGCAGTACTTC. Protein: CASSARGQTGPLNEQYF. The whole variable domain, remainder taken from reference TRBV9 and TRBJ2-7, is DSGVTQTPKHLITATGQRVTLRCSPRSGDLSVYWYQQSLDQGLQFLIQYYNGEERAKGNILERFSAQQFPDLHSELNLSSLELGDSALYFCASSARGQTGPLNEQYFGPGTRLTVT.

This chain uses TRBV28 with TRBJ2-2; 8 positions match TRBD2. The CDR3 spans 16 residues. The V segment lost 5 bases and the J segment 1 base; nucleotides outside the gene matches: 6. Germline V gene data show CDR1 as MDHEN and CDR2 as SYDVKM. CDR3 in amino acids: CASSSGRELNTGELFF. The CDR3 DNA sequence: TGTGCCAGCAGTAGCGGGAGAGAACTGAACACCGGGGAGCTGTTTTTT.

V and J are TRBV19 and TRBJ2-1; D gene unclear. CDR1 and CDR2 from the germline V gene are LNHDA and SQIVND (reference sequence). Trimming took off 3 bases at V and 2 bases at J, with 11 bases between the two ends. CDR3 size: 15 residues. The DNA of the CDR3 is TGTGCCAGTAGTATCCTGGGATTCGCCTACAATGAGCAGTTCTTC. Its translation: CASSILGFAYNEQFF.

There are a few counts of this clonotype. This sequence joins TRBV25-1 and TRBJ2-5, with 8 nucleotides matching TRBD1. The germline V gene encodes CDR1 MGHDK and CDR2 SYGVNS. This CDR3 is 14 amino acids long. V trimming: 3 bases; J trimming: 4 bases; junction bases outside the gene matches: 4. For the CDR3, the DNA is TGTGCCAGCAGTGAGCCAGGGGGCCGAGAGACCCAGTACTTC. Protein sequence: CASSEPGGRETQYF.

The chain recombines TRBV27 with TRBJ1-6; D is uncertain. V was cut by 6 bases and J by 6 bases, with 18 bases left in between. The CDR3 is made up of 16 amino acids. Germline CDR1 is MNHEY and CDR2 is SMNVEV (reference sequence). CDR3 nucleotides: TGTGCCAGCAGCCCTAGCTCCGGGGATCGTAATTCACCCCTCCACTTT. This sequence encodes CASSPSSGDRNSPLHF.